Shown below are 16 T cell receptor beta chains from a single sample sequenced in a study of cytomegalovirus exposure and HLA in healthy donors. PCR involved 60 Vbeta and 13 Jbeta primers. TCRdb's copy holds only in-frame clones and misses some; the assay was immunoSEQ multiplex PCR. The table lists fewer than 350,000 clones, about 90% of them singletons, with about 2% in the top ten. Sequencing was carried out using PBMCs. These receptors were taken from a woman under 30 in good health and CMV-seronegative.

The genes are TRBV7-9 and TRBJ1-5; D possibly corresponds to TRBD1 (5 bases). Germline V CDR1 and CDR2: SEHNR, FQNEAQ (reference sequence). Trimming shortened V by 1 base and J by 3 bases, and 10 bases separated the two germline ends. The CDR3 runs 15 residues. CDR3: CASSLGAGSNQPQHF. The CDR3 coding sequence is TGTGCCAGCAGCTTAGGAGCAGGGTCCAATCAGCCCCAGCATTTT.

This chain's CDR3 is CASSLVGGADEQFF. CDR3 coding DNA: TGTGCCAGCAGCTTAGTGGGGGGGGCGGATGAGCAGTTCTTC. The genes are TRBV7-6 and TRBJ2-1; a weak D match, TRBD2 (7 bases). Looked up from germline, CDR1 is SGHVS and CDR2 is FNYEAQ. CDR3 length: 14 amino acids. The V end was cut by 1 base, the J end by 8 bases, with 12 bases between.

The CDR3 DNA reads as TGTGCCAGCAGCCCGGGGACAGGGACCCGAAACACCATATATTTT. Protein: CASSPGTGTRNTIYF. The rearrangement uses TRBV13 and TRBJ1-3, with 9 bases that match TRBD1. The CDR3 length is 15 residues. V lost 5 bases and J lost 5; bases outside the gene matches: 7. CDR1 and CDR2 (germline): PRHDT, FYEKMQ (reference sequence). Full variable domain (rest looked up from reference TRBV13 and TRBJ1-3): AAGVIQSPRHLIKEKRETATLKCYPIPRHDTVYWYQQGPGQDPQFLISFYEKMQSDKGSIPDRFSAQQFSDYHSELNMSSLELGDSALYFCASSPGTGTRNTIYFGEGSWLTVV.

This sequence joins TRBV6-1 and TRBJ2-1; 9 nucleotides match TRBD1. The CDR3 is 15 residues long. Germline CDR1 reads MNHNS; CDR2 reads SASEGT. The junction had 1 base not matched to a gene; V was cut back by 1 base and J by 3 bases. The CDR3 spells CASSEETGGYNEQFF. The CDR3 coding sequence is TGTGCCAGCAGTGAAGAGACAGGGGGCTACAATGAGCAGTTCTTC.

The V call is TRBV11-2, the J call TRBJ1-1; D is possibly TRBD1 (5 bases). The germline V gene has CDR1 SGHAT and CDR2 FQNNGV. The CDR3 extends over 16 amino acids. V lost 4 bases to trimming and J lost 4 bases, with 19 bases between them. The CDR3 DNA follows: TGTGCCAGCAGCTCAGAGACACGTTGGAGGGGCACTGAAGCTTTCTTT. Translation: CASSSETRWRGTEAFF.

The V call is TRBV9, the J call TRBJ1-3; D is unresolved. The CDR3 totals 15 residues. In germline, CDR1 is SGDLS, CDR2 YYNGEE. Trimming pared 0 bases from V and 2 bases from J, leaving 9 bases between. For the CDR3, the DNA is TGTGCCAGCAGCGTAGGGGCAGGCACTGGAAACACCATATATTTT. Its protein is CASSVGAGTGNTIYF.

This clone was detected once. This chain links TRBV5-4 with TRBJ2-5; TRBD1 might be the D (6 bases). This CDR3 spans 15 amino acids. Trimming took 1 base from V and 5 from J, leaving 15 bases between them. Germline V lookup: CDR1 SGHNT, CDR2 YYREEE (reference sequence). CDR3 region: CASSLTGLDLETQYF. CDR3 nucleotide sequence: TGTGCCAGCAGCTTGACAGGGCTGGATTTGGAGACCCAGTACTTC.

The rearrangement links TRBV5-1 to TRBJ1-3; unclear D gene. V dropped 3 bases and J dropped 4 bases, with 23 bases sitting between them. CDR3 length: 18 residues. CDR1 is SGHRS and CDR2 is YFSETQ in the germline V gene. The CDR3 coding sequence is TGCGCCAGCAGCTCTTCCCCTTCAAGTGCGGCGTTCGGAAACACCATATATTTT. It codes for CASSSSPSSAAFGNTIYF. Based on the CDR3 plus reference TRBV5-1 and TRBJ1-3, the full variable domain is KAGVTQTPRYLIKTRGQQVTLSCSPISGHRSVSWYQQTPGQGLQFLFEYFSETQRNKGNFPGRFSGRQFSNSRSEMNVSTLELGDSALYLCASSSSPSSAAFGNTIYFGEGSWLTVV.

The chain is built from TRBV13 and TRBJ2-3; 8 nucleotides line up with TRBD2. Trimming removed 4 bases from V and 1 base from J; junction bases left unmatched: 7. Germline V CDR1 and CDR2: PRHDT, FYEKMQ (reference sequence). The CDR3 loop spans 16 amino acids. The CDR3 DNA sequence: TGTGCCAGCAGCTCCCTAGCGGGCTGGGGCACAGATACGCAGTATTTT. It encodes CASSSLAGWGTDTQYF.

There are a few counts of this clone. The chain is built from TRBV25-1 and TRBJ1-2, with D perhaps TRBD1 (6 bases). Trimming cost V 6 bases and J 2 bases, with 13 bases left between them. CDR1 is MGHDK, CDR2 SYGVNS, per germline. This CDR3 comprises 14 residues. CDR3 sequence reads: CASSPGTMNYGYTF. CDR3 DNA sequence: TGTGCCAGCAGCCCCGGGACAATGAACTATGGCTACACCTTC.

J is TRBJ2-5 and V is TRBV5-6; D unclear. TRBJ2-7 explains the end of the DNA better; the J call may be wrong. There are 14 residues in the CDR3. The germline gives CDR1 SGHDT, CDR2 YYEEEE. CDR3 nucleotide sequence: TGTGCCAGCAGCTTGGGTCCCGGAGCTTACGAGCAGTACTTC. Translated: CASSLGPGAYEQYF.

This chain uses TRBV18 with TRBJ2-7; D possibly corresponds to TRBD1 (6 bases). The V end was cut by 1 base, the J end by 6 bases, with 16 bases between. CDR1 and CDR2 from the germline V gene are KGHSH and LQKENI. The CDR3 consists of 15 residues. As DNA, the CDR3 is TGTGCCAGCTCACCACTGGGACAAGGCTCGGGCGAGCAGTACTTC. Translating it yields CASSPLGQGSGEQYF. The complete variable domain, with remaining parts taken from reference TRBV18 and TRBJ2-7, reads NAGVMQNPRHLVRRRGQEARLRCSPMKGHSHVYWYRQLPEEGLKFMVYLQKENIIDESGMPKERFSAEFPKEGPSILRIQQVVRGDSAAYFCASSPLGQGSGEQYFGPGTRLTVT.

The J gene is TRBJ1-4, the V gene TRBV30; D unclear. The V end lost 8 bases, the J end lost 7 bases, and 23 bases lay between the germline ends. Germline assignment: CDR1 GTSNPN and CDR2 SVGIG (reference sequence). The CDR3 length is 15 residues. CDR3 in DNA: TGTGCCCTCCGGGTCGGCAGCCTCGTGGGTGAAAAACTGTTTTTT. This translates into CALRVGSLVGEKLFF.

This chain connects TRBV7-9 to TRBJ2-7; TRBD2 agrees at 7 bases. CDR3 length: 16 amino acids. Germline CDR1 is SEHNR and CDR2 is FQNEAQ (reference sequence). The V gene end was trimmed by 5 bases and the J gene end by 5 bases; junction bases not matched to a gene: 15. The CDR3 DNA follows: TGTGCCAGCAGCCCTACTGGGGAGGGGCGCTTCGACGAGCAGTACTTC. Amino acids: CASSPTGEGRFDEQYF.

The chain is built from TRBV5-6 and TRBJ2-2; D is possibly TRBD2 (6 bases). This CDR3 contains 15 residues. The germline V gene has CDR1 SGHDT and CDR2 YYEEEE. Trimming took 0 bases from V and 5 from J, leaving 11 bases between them. The CDR3 DNA reads TGTGCCAGCAGCTTGGAAAGGGAGGATACCGGGGAGCTGTTTTTT. Its translation is CASSLEREDTGELFF.

V and J are TRBV4-1 and TRBJ2-7; 9 positions agree with TRBD2. Trimming took 4 bases from V and 4 from J; bases not matched to a gene: 8. This CDR3 has 15 residues. Germline loops: CDR1 MGHRA, CDR2 YSYEKL. The CDR3 DNA is TGCGCCAGCAGCCTCGGGTCTAGCGGGGTTTACGAGCAGTACTTC. Protein: CASSLGSSGVYEQYF.